The subject of this entry is one T cell receptor beta chain. Compared with germline, one end of the junction differs, possibly owing to a read error. Amplified TCR beta CDR3 regions came from RNA transcripts. The study used the HTBI primer set for a first-round RT-PCR of the TCR CDR3. TCRdb called the multiplex PCR reads again in MiXCR, with one record for every CDR3 protein. This sample yields more than 500,000 distinct CDR3 sequences, of which 46% are seen a single time; about two fifths belongs to the top ten. This specimen belongs to a study of T cells in Graves' hyperthyroidism and ophthalmopathy. Reasons for excluding patients were uncontrolled infection, other autoimmune disease, pregnancy or lactation. The CDR3 is 14 residues long. Germline assignment: CDR1 KGHDR and CDR2 SFDVKD.

V and J are TRBV24-1 and TRBJ1-1; a weak D match, TRBD1 (6 bases). The clonotype comes from an adult woman with Graves' disease, either hyperthyroidism or ophthalmopathy (not recorded which). The material sequenced was peripheral blood or thyroid tissue (not recorded which). The CDR3 nucleotides are TGTGCCACCAGTGATTTAGGGGACAATTCAGAAGCTTCCTTT. Protein: CATSDLGDNSEASF.